The 4 T cell receptor beta chains below all came from one sample that was sequenced in a study of cytomegalovirus exposure and HLA in healthy donors. PCR involved 60 Vbeta and 13 Jbeta primers. Clones were sequenced by immunoSEQ multiplex PCR, and TCRdb holds only the in-frame ones, with some missing. The sample has some 170,000 clones, 70% to 80% seen once; the top ten hold more than 3%. The sequenced sample was PBMCs. The receptor source for this set is a woman aged 60-75 years in good health and CMV-seropositive.

This sequence joins TRBV6-1 and TRBJ1-2; D ambiguous. CDR3 length: 14 amino acids. Trimming removed 2 bases from V and 7 bases from J, with 14 bases in between. CDR1 MNHNS and CDR2 SASEGT come from the germline V gene. CDR3 in DNA: TGTGCCAGCAGTGAAATCCGCCGAGGGAGTGGCTACACCTTC. This codes for CASSEIRRGSGYTF.

V gene TRBV7-8 combines with J gene TRBJ2-5; TRBD2 aligns across 7 bases. Germline CDR1 and CDR2: SGHVS and FQNEAQ. The CDR3 extends over 14 amino acids. V shed 2 bases, J shed 5 bases, and the junction held 5 bases outside the gene matches. CDR3: CASSLNRGGETQYF. For the CDR3, the DNA is TGTGCCAGCAGCTTAAATCGGGGAGGGGAGACCCAGTACTTC.

The chain couples TRBV7-2 to TRBJ1-5; D unresolved. The length of the CDR3 is 14 residues. V was shortened by 2 bases and J by 4 bases, with 9 bases between the two germline ends. Germline V lookup: CDR1 SGHTA, CDR2 FQGNSA. The CDR3 nucleotides read TGTGCCAGCAGCTTATGGGCCCCAAATCAGCCCCAGCATTTT. Residues: CASSLWAPNQPQHF.

The rearrangement joins TRBV30 to TRBJ1-1; 8 bases fit TRBD1. Per the germline V gene, CDR1 is GTSNPN and CDR2 is SVGIG (reference sequence). The junction had 5 bases not matched to a gene; V was cut back by 5 bases and J by 6 bases. The CDR3 contains 12 residues. CDR3 loop: CAWVQGAAEAFF. CDR3 bases: TGTGCCTGGGTCCAGGGGGCAGCTGAAGCTTTCTTT.